What follows are 17 T cell receptor beta chains derived from one specimen sequenced in a study of T cell changes during pregnancy in multiple sclerosis. Generated by immunoSEQ multiplex PCR, the TCRdb table keeps only in-frame clones and is missing some. The data hold tens of thousands of clones, with roughly 93% observed a single time. The sample in question was peripheral blood, obtained after pregnancy. These receptors were taken from a female donor with multiple sclerosis, enrolled in a pregnancy study.

Written as DNA, the CDR3 is TGTGCCAGCAGATTTATGGGAGGGAATGAGCAGTTCTTC. Translation: CASRFMGGNEQFF. J is TRBJ2-1 and V is TRBV27, with TRBD2 matching 7 bases. The V segment lost 6 bases and the J segment 7 bases; nucleotides outside the gene matches: 6. CDR1 and CDR2 from the germline V gene are MNHEY and SMNVEV (reference sequence). The CDR3 is made up of 13 amino acids.

The DNA for the CDR3 is TGTGCCAGTTCACGAGGCAATTGGGGGACTAGCGGGACCGAGCAGTACTTC. This translates into CASSRGNWGTSGTEQYF. The gene calls are TRBV5-8 and TRBJ2-5, with 13 bases lining up with TRBD2. The J call may not be correct, given that the DNA end is closer to TRBJ2-7. The CDR3 consists of 17 residues. CDR1 and CDR2 from the germline V gene are SGHTS and YDEGEE.

This clone was recorded once. The chain has TRBV27 and TRBJ1-1; TRBD1 might be the D (5 bases). V lost 3 bases and J lost 8, with 7 bases in between. Germline-derived CDR1 and CDR2 are MNHEY and SMNVEV (reference sequence). This CDR3 has 11 residues. CDR3 nucleotide sequence: TGTGCCAGCAGTTTGGGGCCAGAAGCTTTCTTT. This gives the protein CASSLGPEAFF.

This chain joins TRBV18 and TRBJ2-5, with TRBD2 matching over 9 bases. The CDR3 has 17 amino acids. The V and J ends lost 1 base and 5 bases, in that order; junction bases with no gene match: 11. Germline lookup yields CDR1 KGHSH and CDR2 LQKENI. CDR3 sequence reads: CASSPLFAGGLRETQYF. As DNA, the CDR3 is TGTGCCAGCTCACCACTTTTCGCGGGAGGGCTTCGTGAGACCCAGTACTTC.

The chain is built from TRBV11-3 and TRBJ2-7, with D tentatively TRBD2 (6 bases). V was clipped by 1 base and J by 2 bases, with 12 bases between them. This CDR3 is 15 amino acids long. Per the germline V gene, CDR1 is SGHNT and CDR2 is YENEEA. CDR3 sequence reads: CASSLVEGGAYEQYF. CDR3 bases: TGTGCCAGCAGCTTAGTGGAGGGAGGCGCCTACGAGCAGTACTTC.

The genes are TRBV7-6 and TRBJ2-1; maybe TRBD2 (5 bases). Germline CDR1 and CDR2: SGHVS and FNYEAQ. The V and J ends lost 6 bases and 0 bases respectively, with 6 bases between them. The CDR3 runs to 13 residues. CDR3 coding DNA: TGTGCCAGCAGGGGGAGCTCCTACAATGAGCAGTTCTTC. Residues: CASRGSSYNEQFF.

This chain uses TRBV6-6 with TRBJ2-1; TRBD2 matches 11 bases. The CDR3 sequence is 15 residues long. Germline values: CDR1 MNHNY, CDR2 SVGAGI (reference sequence). J was trimmed by 4 bases and V by 7 bases; bases with no gene match: 6. The CDR3 reads CASKKGLAEYNEQFF. The CDR3 DNA follows: TGTGCCAGCAAGAAGGGACTAGCGGAGTACAATGAGCAGTTCTTC.

V and J are TRBV11-2 and TRBJ1-1; a weak D match, TRBD1 (5 bases). In germline, CDR1 is SGHAT, CDR2 FQNNGV. The V and J ends lost 2 bases and 10 bases respectively, with 14 bases between them. This CDR3 is built from 13 residues. CDR3 amino acids: CASSLISSGGAFF. The CDR3 bases are TGTGCCAGCAGCTTAATATCGTCCGGGGGAGCTTTCTTT.

The chain has TRBV6-4 and TRBJ2-2, with D perhaps TRBD2 (7 bases). Deletions cut 0 bases from V and 7 bases from J, with 12 bases between. From germline, CDR1 is MRHNA and CDR2 SNTAGT. The CDR3 is made up of 15 amino acids. This CDR3 reads CASSDSAGAGGELFF. The CDR3 nucleotides are TGTGCCAGCAGTGACTCTGCGGGGGCTGGCGGGGAGCTGTTTTTT.

The genes are TRBV4-1 and TRBJ2-5, with a weak D call TRBD1 (7 bases). Germline CDR1 MGHRA, CDR2 YSYEKL. This CDR3 is built from 15 residues. The ends were cut back, 6 bases at V and 2 bases at J, with 16 bases in the middle. CDR3 region: CASRRGDREQETQYF. CDR3 sequence (DNA): TGCGCCAGCAGGCGCGGGGACAGAGAGCAAGAGACCCAGTACTTC.

This rearrangement joins TRBV2 to TRBJ2-7; D may be TRBD2 (5 bases). The CDR3 totals 15 residues. V gave up 7 bases and J gave up 5 bases, with 21 bases separating them. CDR1 is SNHLY and CDR2 is FYNNEI in the germline V gene. Written as DNA, the CDR3 is TGTGCCAGCAAGAAGGAGGCGCATTTAAGCCACGAGCAGTACTTC. As protein: CASKKEAHLSHEQYF.

As to this clone: This sample includes further DNA sequences coding for the same CDR3. This chain uses TRBV20-1 with TRBJ2-7; possibly TRBD2 for D (6 bases). The CDR3 has 11 residues. V lost 3 bases to trimming and J lost 3 bases, with 6 bases between them. Germline V CDR1 and CDR2: DFQATT, SNEGSKA (reference sequence). CDR3: CSARGGYEQYF. The CDR3 DNA sequence: TGCAGTGCTAGGGGGGGCTACGAGCAGTACTTC.

The rearrangement uses TRBV5-1 and TRBJ2-3; 9 nucleotides align to TRBD1. The junction had 14 bases not matched to a gene; V was cut back by 3 bases and J by 3 bases. Germline loops: CDR1 SGHRS, CDR2 YFSETQ. The CDR3 covers 18 residues. The CDR3 spells CASSSTLGTGTGTDTQYF. The CDR3 DNA reads TGCGCCAGCAGCTCCACACTTGGGACAGGGACAGGGACAGATACGCAGTATTTT.

V usage is TRBV28 and J usage is TRBJ1-2; the D gene is possibly TRBD1 (5 bases). This CDR3 has 14 amino acids. The ends were cut back, 6 bases at V and 4 bases at J, with 15 bases in the middle. Germline assignment: CDR1 MDHEN and CDR2 SYDVKM. CDR3 nucleotides: TGTGCCAGCAGCGGGGGGGTCCTTCTCTATGGCTACACCTTC. The encoded protein is CASSGGVLLYGYTF.

The chain is built from TRBV4-1 and TRBJ2-7; TRBD2 matches at 12 bases. CDR1 is MGHRA and CDR2 is YSYEKL in the germline V gene. Trimming at V came to 2 bases and at J to 4 bases, leaving 9 bases not matched to a gene. The CDR3 consists of 17 residues. CDR3 residues: CASSQHLSGLAGYEQYF. The CDR3 bases are TGCGCCAGCAGCCAACACCTTTCAGGACTAGCGGGATACGAGCAGTACTTC.

The chain has TRBV6-6 and TRBJ2-7, with 9 bases matching TRBD1. The V gene's germline CDR1 is MNHNY and CDR2 SVGAGI (reference sequence). V shed 6 bases, J shed 2 bases, and the junction held 8 bases outside the gene matches. The CDR3 has 15 amino acids. The CDR3 nucleotides are TGTGCCAGCAGCACCTACGGACAGGGGCCCTACGAGCAGTACTTC. Residues: CASSTYGQGPYEQYF.

The chain couples TRBV9 to TRBJ2-7, with 7 bases identical to TRBD1. The CDR3 loop spans 15 amino acids. V was clipped by 2 bases and J by 3 bases; unmatched bases: 8. Germline assignment: CDR1 SGDLS and CDR2 YYNGEE. CDR3 in amino acids: CASSVSGTDYYEQYF. Here the CDR3 DNA reads TGTGCCAGCAGCGTTTCCGGGACAGATTACTACGAGCAGTACTTC.